The rows below give T cell receptor beta chains drawn from one sample of a study of cytomegalovirus exposure and HLA in healthy donors. TCRdb's copy holds only in-frame clones and misses some; the assay was immunoSEQ multiplex PCR. Of some 62,000 clones listed, 80% to 90% are singletons. The sample taken for sequencing was PBMCs. These TCRs come from a man between 18 and 29 years old in good health and CMV-seronegative. The CDR3 runs from the conserved cysteine through the conserved F or W. The D gene is left open where the match is weak. Clone size is stated in some rows and not others, as once, few, many or a class when expanded.

clone size | D gene | J gene | V gene | CDR3 protein | CDR3 DNA
NA | TRBD1 | TRBJ1-4 | TRBV9 | CASSVTAGQGNEKLFF | TGTGCCAGCAGCGTTACCGCGGGACAGGGGAATGAAAAACTGTTTTTT
NA | NA | TRBJ1-1 | TRBV7-9 | CASSPGGAEAFF | TGTGCCAGCAGCCCGGGCGGGGCTGAAGCTTTCTTT
few | NA | TRBJ2-7 | TRBV4-1 | CASSQGVRPGYEQYF | TGCGCCAGCAGCCAGGGCGTAAGGCCCGGATACGAGCAGTACTTC
NA | TRBD2 | TRBJ2-3 | TRBV15 | CATSRGSGGITDTQYF | TGTGCCACCAGCAGAGGTAGCGGGGGGATCACAGATACGCAGTATTTT
few | TRBD1 | TRBJ2-3 | TRBV29-1 | CTTGTGFEDTQYF | TGCACAACCGGGACAGGCTTTGAGGATACGCAGTATTTT
NA | TRBD1 | TRBJ2-7 | TRBV5-5 | CASSQPPGQGSEQYF | TGTGCCAGCAGCCAGCCCCCCGGACAGGGGAGCGAGCAGTACTTC
NA | TRBD1 | TRBJ2-3 | TRBV6-6 | CASRSDRVFTDTQYF | TGTGCCAGCAGATCGGACAGGGTATTCACAGATACGCAGTATTTT
NA | NA | TRBJ1-1 | TRBV19 | CASSGTVAASEAFF | TGTGCCAGTAGCGGAACAGTGGCCGCGTCTGAAGCTTTCTTT
NA | NA | TRBJ1-2 | TRBV28 | CASSFDIYGYTF | TGTGCCAGCAGTTTCGACATCTATGGCTACACCTTC
NA | NA | TRBJ1-1 | TRBV19 | CASSIPIGNTEAFF | TGTGCCAGTAGTATCCCCATCGGGAACACTGAAGCTTTCTTT
NA | TRBD2 | TRBJ2-7 | TRBV5-6 | CASSLEASGGVREQYF | TGTGCCAGCAGCTTGGAGGCTAGCGGGGGGGTCCGGGAGCAGTACTTC
NA | NA | TRBJ2-1 | TRBV5-1 | CASSLGEIVTYNEQFF | TGCGCCAGCAGCTTGGGGGAGATTGTTACCTACAATGAGCAGTTCTTC
NA | TRBD2 | TRBJ2-2 | TRBV2 | CASSSYTSGGGNTGELFF | TGTGCCAGCAGTTCCTATACTAGCGGGGGGGGAAACACCGGGGAGCTGTTTTTT
NA | TRBD2 | TRBJ2-2 | TRBV4-1 | CASSTRGSSGGATGELFF | TGCGCCAGCAGCACCCGGGGGTCCAGCGGGGGGGCCACCGGGGAGCTGTTTTTT
NA | NA | TRBJ1-1 | TRBV6-5 | CASSYSSGGSTEAFF | TGTGCCAGCAGTTACTCGAGCGGGGGAAGCACTGAAGCTTTCTTT
NA | NA | TRBJ1-3 | TRBV25-1 | CASRGPLSGNTIYF | TGTGCCAGCAGGGGGCCTCTCTCTGGAAACACCATATATTTT
NA | TRBD2 | TRBJ2-7 | TRBV5-1 | CASSLAGGPNEQYF | TGCGCCAGCAGCTTAGCGGGGGGGCCGAACGAGCAGTACTTC
NA | NA | TRBJ1-4 | TRBV21-1 | CASSTRQGVSEKLFF | TGTGCCAGCAGCACCCGACAGGGCGTCTCTGAAAAACTGTTTTTT